This is a list of T cell receptor beta chains from one sample in a study of blood T cell repertoires in COVID-19. Profiling relied on immunoSEQ multiplex PCR, and the TCRdb table lists in-frame clones only, not all of them. This table holds about 140,000 clones, about three quarters found once. The source material was peripheral blood. Receptor source: a woman older than 75 with active or convalescent COVID-19. Both conserved end residues are part of each CDR3. The order of the fields is D gene, CDR3 length, clone size, V gene, J gene, CDR3 DNA, CDR3 protein. The D gene is left open where the match is weak. Clone size is given for some rows only: seen once, a few or many times, or a class if the clone is expanded.

d_gene: TRBD1; len: 13; abundance: NA; v_gene: TRBV30; j_gene: TRBJ1-2; CDR3nt: TGTGCCTGGGCATCAAACAGGGGACGAGGCTACACCTTC; CDR3aa: CAWASNRGRGYTF
d_gene: NA; len: 13; abundance: NA; v_gene: TRBV6-5; j_gene: TRBJ2-7; CDR3nt: TGTGCCAGCACTTTGTCATCGGGTTACGAGCAGTACTTC; CDR3aa: CASTLSSGYEQYF
d_gene: NA; len: 13; abundance: NA; v_gene: TRBV6-6; j_gene: TRBJ1-1; CDR3nt: TGTGCCAGCAGAAGACAGACGAACACTGAAGCTTTCTTT; CDR3aa: CASRRQTNTEAFF
d_gene: NA; len: 14; abundance: NA; v_gene: TRBV5-1; j_gene: TRBJ2-7; CDR3nt: TGCGCCAGCAGCTATGGACAGCAAACTAACGAGCAGTACTTC; CDR3aa: CASSYGQQTNEQYF
d_gene: TRBD1; len: 17; abundance: few; v_gene: TRBV9; j_gene: TRBJ2-7; CDR3nt: TGTGCCAGCAGCCCGGTACAGGGGGCCTTGCGGTCTGGCGAGCAGTACTTC; CDR3aa: CASSPVQGALRSGEQYF
d_gene: TRBD2; len: 13; abundance: NA; v_gene: TRBV7-9; j_gene: TRBJ2-1; CDR3nt: TGTGCCAGCAGCCTAGGGAGACTAGCCTTTTCGTTCTTC; CDR3aa: CASSLGRLAFSFF
d_gene: TRBD1; len: 15; abundance: NA; v_gene: TRBV27; j_gene: TRBJ1-1; CDR3nt: TGTGCCAGCAGTGACCTGGACAGGGCCGGCACTGAAGCTTTCTTT; CDR3aa: CASSDLDRAGTEAFF
d_gene: TRBD1; len: 15; abundance: NA; v_gene: TRBV15; j_gene: TRBJ1-5; CDR3nt: TGTGCCACCAGCAGAGTTGACAGGGGCAATCAGCCCCAGCATTTT; CDR3aa: CATSRVDRGNQPQHF
d_gene: TRBD2; len: 16; abundance: NA; v_gene: TRBV18; j_gene: TRBJ2-3; CDR3nt: TGTGCCAGCTCACCGCTGACTAGCGGGAGCACAGATACGCAGTATTTT; CDR3aa: CASSPLTSGSTDTQYF
d_gene: NA; len: 14; abundance: NA; v_gene: TRBV27; j_gene: TRBJ1-1; CDR3nt: TGTGCCAGCAGTTTCAGGGGAGAGAACACTGAAGCTTTCTTT; CDR3aa: CASSFRGENTEAFF
d_gene: TRBD1; len: 17; abundance: NA; v_gene: TRBV27; j_gene: TRBJ2-7; CDR3nt: TGTGCCAGCAGCCGCTCCGGACAGGCGTGGTCTACCTACGAGCAGTACTTC; CDR3aa: CASSRSGQAWSTYEQYF
d_gene: TRBD2; len: 16; abundance: NA; v_gene: TRBV24-1; j_gene: TRBJ2-1; CDR3nt: TGTGCCACCAGTGATTTGCCGGGCGGGGGGGCGTTTGAGCAGTTCTTC; CDR3aa: CATSDLPGGGAFEQFF
d_gene: NA; len: 15; abundance: NA; v_gene: TRBV5-1; j_gene: TRBJ1-1; CDR3nt: TGCGCCAGCAGCTTGAGTATGTCAGGGAAGGCTGAAGCTTTCTTT; CDR3aa: CASSLSMSGKAEAFF
d_gene: TRBD1; len: 18; abundance: many; v_gene: TRBV2; j_gene: TRBJ1-3; CDR3nt: TGTGCCAGCAGTGCTTATGTAACCGACAGGGATGTTCCGGACACCATATATTTT; CDR3aa: CASSAYVTDRDVPDTIYF
d_gene: NA; len: 13; abundance: once; v_gene: TRBV6-5; j_gene: TRBJ2-7; CDR3nt: TGTGCCAGCAGTTATTTGGGGAGCTACGAGCAGTACTTC; CDR3aa: CASSYLGSYEQYF
d_gene: TRBD2; len: 16; abundance: few; v_gene: TRBV11-2; j_gene: TRBJ2-3; CDR3nt: TGTGCCAGCAGCTCCCTTAGGACTAGCGTGAGAAATACGCAGTATTTT; CDR3aa: CASSSLRTSVRNTQYF